A selection of T cell receptor beta chains follows, all from one sample in a study of technical replicates of blood from a few donors. TCRdb's copy holds only in-frame clones and misses some; the assay was immunoSEQ multiplex PCR. The sample holds almost 70,000 clones, about 91% seen once. The sequenced sample was T cells isolated from PBMCs. Receptor source: a human donor in good health. CDR3s leave out the opening cysteine and the closing phenylalanine or tryptophan. The order of the fields is CDR3 length, J gene, V gene, CDR3 protein.

>10|TRBJ2-2|TRBV19
AGRQGTGELF
>13|TRBJ2-6|TRBV2
ASRGDVSGANVLT
>15|TRBJ2-3|TRBV10-2
ASSELAGGAFTDTQY
>13|TRBJ1-2|TRBV5-1
ASSYTGSINYGYT
>14|TRBJ2-1|TRBV7-3
ASSLTGQGIKGEQF
>12|TRBJ2-7|TRBV18
ASSYEGHSYEQY
>14|TRBJ2-2|TRBV23-1
ASSHPGQGRGGELF
>13|TRBJ2-7|TRBV9
ASSVGIGTASEQY
>12|TRBJ2-5|TRBV2
AGGGASLSKTQY
>11|TRBJ1-1|TRBV30
ACSTGGFTEAF
>11|TRBJ2-7|TRBV27
ATGPGLAYEQY
>13|TRBJ2-5|TRBV5-4
ASSLTGIFQETQY
>10|TRBJ2-7|TRBV14
ASSGIHYEQY
>11|TRBJ2-1|TRBV6-1
ASATLQGDEQF
>10|TRBJ1-1|TRBV6-5
ASGQGGTEAF
>11|TRBJ2-2|TRBV27
ASFDSNTGELF
>11|TRBJ1-1|TRBV27
ASSLTWNTEAF
>10|TRBJ1-1|TRBV18
ASSSTRTEAF
>15|TRBJ1-1|TRBV10-3
AISPGTGGARDTEAF
>12|TRBJ2-5|TRBV19
ASSSSGGQETQY